This is a list of T cell receptor beta chains from one sample in a study of cytomegalovirus exposure and HLA in healthy donors. The assay was immunoSEQ multiplex PCR, and TCRdb's table has in-frame clones only and misses some. The sample holds roughly 120,000 clones, 90% to 95% seen once. Sequenced sample: PBMCs. These receptors all stem from a woman under 30 in good health and CMV-seronegative. Both conserved end residues are part of each CDR3. A D gene is named only where the DNA matches it firmly. Size tells how often a clone was seen (once, few, many) or the class of an expanded clone, and some rows leave it out.

D gene	clone size	V gene	J gene	CDR3 DNA	CDR3 protein
.	few	TRBV29-1	TRBJ1-4	TGCAGCATCTTCCAGGGTGGAACTAATGAAAAACTGTTTTTT	CSIFQGGTNEKLFF
.	.	TRBV5-1	TRBJ2-1	TGCGCCAGCAGCTTGGGAGTGACTCGGGATGAGCAGTTCTTC	CASSLGVTRDEQFF
.	.	TRBV28	TRBJ1-3	TGTGCCAGCAGTTCCTCGACAGTGATCTCTGGAAACACCATATATTTT	CASSSSTVISGNTIYF
TRBD1	.	TRBV13	TRBJ2-7	TGTGCCAGCAGCTCACAGGGGTACGAGCAGTACTTC	CASSSQGYEQYF
TRBD2	.	TRBV28	TRBJ2-1	TGTGCCAGCAGTTTGGCCAAAGCGGGGGGAGATAATGAGCAGTTCTTC	CASSLAKAGGDNEQFF
.	.	TRBV6-5	TRBJ1-4	TGTGCCAGCAGTTACCAGGGAGAAAAACTGTTTTTT	CASSYQGEKLFF
TRBD2	.	TRBV27	TRBJ2-1	TGTGCCAGCAGTCCTTACCTCCGGACTAGCGGGAGTGGCGCTGAGCAGTTCTTC	CASSPYLRTSGSGAEQFF
TRBD2	once	TRBV28	TRBJ2-7	TGTGCCAGCATCCCGGGGGGCTCCTACGAGCAGTACTTC	CASIPGGSYEQYF
.	.	TRBV6-6	TRBJ1-1	TGTGCCAGCAGTTACGGTCGGGGGATCACTGAAGCTTTCTTT	CASSYGRGITEAFF
.	once	TRBV19	TRBJ2-1	TGTGCCAGTAGGATCAACCGGGAACACAATGAGCAGTTCTTC	CASRINREHNEQFF
.	.	TRBV6-5	TRBJ2-5	TGTGCCAGCAGCCCTCGACAGGCGGATAGGGAGACCCAGTACTTC	CASSPRQADRETQYF
.	.	TRBV27	TRBJ1-3	TGTGCCAGCAGAAGTAGAGAATTTGGAAACACCATATATTTT	CASRSREFGNTIYF
.	.	TRBV28	TRBJ1-5	TGTGCCAGCGCAGAGCGGCGGGGGCAGCCCCAGCATTTT	CASAERRGQPQHF
TRBD1	.	TRBV5-4	TRBJ2-7	TGTGCCAGCAGCTTAGAGTTGGACAGGGGTTATGGGGAGCAGTACTTC	CASSLELDRGYGEQYF